The 20 T cell receptor beta chains presented below share a single source sample, sequenced in a study of OX40 agonist ivuxolimab in advanced cancers. Using immunoSEQ multiplex PCR, the repertoire was profiled, and TCRdb retains in-frame clones only, with some absent. Of roughly 6,100 clones detected, more than 65% appear once; the ten largest clones hold around 12%. This specimen consisted of CD4+ or CD8+ T cells sorted from blood, obtained in a trial of the OX40 agonist ivuxolimab. Every receptor here comes from an adult with an advanced solid tumor such as melanoma, head and neck, liver or kidney cancer.

This clone has more than one count but fewer than ten. V usage is TRBV6-1 and J usage is TRBJ1-1; D possibly corresponds to TRBD1 (5 bases). V gave up 11 bases and J gave up 0 bases, with 13 bases separating them. The germline V gene encodes CDR1 MNHNS and CDR2 SASEGT. This CDR3 is 13 amino acids long. This chain's CDR3 is CAGGGKLNTEAFF. The DNA for the CDR3 is TGTGCCGGGGGGGGGAAACTGAACACTGAAGCTTTCTTT.

This CDR3 is CASGLSPYEQYF. CDR3 nucleotides: TGTGCTAGTGGTTTGAGTCCCTACGAGCAGTACTTC. V gene TRBV12-5 combines with J gene TRBJ2-7; D is unclear. The ends were cut back, 2 bases at V and 2 bases at J, with 4 bases in the middle. The CDR3 is 12 amino acids. Germline V gene sequence: CDR1 LGHNT, CDR2 FRNRAP.

The rearrangement links TRBV6-5 to TRBJ1-2; 7 bases align to TRBD1. CDR1 is MNHEY and CDR2 is SVGAGI in the germline V gene. V shed 0 bases, J shed 8 bases, and the junction held 9 bases outside the gene matches. This CDR3 is built from 15 residues. The CDR3 DNA is TGTGCCAGCAGTTACTCCCACAGGGGCGCGGAGGGCTACACCTTC. Encoded protein: CASSYSHRGAEGYTF.

The gene calls are TRBV28 and TRBJ1-2, with D unresolved. Trimming removed 6 bases from V and 1 base from J, with 12 bases in between. CDR1 MDHEN and CDR2 SYDVKM come from the germline V gene. The CDR3 has 14 residues. The CDR3 DNA reads TGTGCCAGCAGCCCAATGGTTCTTAACTATGGCTACACCTTC. Residues: CASSPMVLNYGYTF.

CDR3 sequence (DNA): TGTGCCAGCAGCTTAGGGCGGGGGACCGGACAAGAGACCCAGTACTTC. This sequence encodes CASSLGRGTGQETQYF. The chain employs TRBV7-9 and TRBJ2-5, with 7 bases aligning to TRBD2. J lost 2 bases, V lost 1 base, and 7 bases had no gene match. Germline V lookup: CDR1 SEHNR, CDR2 FQNEAQ (reference sequence). The CDR3 sequence is 16 residues long.

The V call is TRBV5-1, the J call TRBJ2-1, with TRBD1 as a possible D gene (6 bases). This CDR3 contains 13 residues. Germline CDR1 and CDR2: SGHRS and YFSETQ. Trimming stripped 2 bases from V and 9 bases from J, with 12 bases between. As DNA, the CDR3 is TGCGCCAGCAGCTTAGAACAGGGATCTGAGCAGTTCTTC. Its translation: CASSLEQGSEQFF.

The rearrangement links TRBV6-9 to TRBJ2-2; no clear D. Germline CDR1 is MNHGY and CDR2 is SVAAGI. V lost 5 bases and J lost 6, with 10 bases in between. The CDR3 runs 13 residues. The CDR3: CASSPTEAGELFF. CDR3 DNA: TGTGCCAGCAGTCCTACAGAGGCCGGGGAGCTGTTTTTT.

This clone was recorded a few times. V usage is TRBV10-3 and J usage is TRBJ2-1; D remains unclear. Trimming shortened V by 11 bases and J by 4 bases, and 15 bases separated the two germline ends. The CDR3 extends over 13 amino acids. Germline CDR1 and CDR2: ENHRY and SYGVKD. The CDR3 DNA follows: TGTGCCGCCCAACGGACCAAGTACAATGAGCAGTTCTTC. It translates to CAAQRTKYNEQFF.

This chain connects TRBV15 to TRBJ2-4; TRBD1 might be the D (6 bases). From germline, CDR1 is LNHNV and CDR2 YYDKDF (reference sequence). V lost 2 bases and J 8 bases, leaving 16 bases between the germline ends. The CDR3 length is 15 residues. CDR3 DNA sequence: TGTGCCACCAGCAGACCTCCTCAGGGGCTACACATTCAGTACTTC. Amino acid sequence: CATSRPPQGLHIQYF.

This clone was seen a handful of times. J is TRBJ2-1 and V is TRBV11-2; the D gene could be TRBD1 or TRBD2 (5 bases each). Germline V gene sequence: CDR1 SGHAT, CDR2 FQNNGV. This CDR3 has 14 amino acids. V was clipped by 5 bases and J by 8 bases, with 16 bases between them. DNA for the CDR3: TGTGCCAGCAGCCCTGAGGGGCCTTGGGATGAGCAGTTCTTC. This sequence encodes CASSPEGPWDEQFF.

Turning to this clone: At one end the junction does not follow the germline gene, possibly because of a read error. The chain couples TRBV7-7 to TRBJ2-5; 9 positions agree with TRBD2. The CDR3 is 15 amino acids. Germline V gene lookup returns CDR1 SSHAT and CDR2 FNYEAQ (reference sequence). The CDR3 protein is CASSPELSGGETQYF. In DNA, the CDR3 is TGTGCTAGCAGTCCCGAACTGAGCGGGGGGGAGACCCAGTACTTC.

The CDR3 DNA reads as TGTGCCAGCAGCTTAGTCCCGGACCTCTATGGCTACACCTTC. Amino acids: CASSLVPDLYGYTF. The chain is built from TRBV7-9 and TRBJ1-2, with D hard to call. Trimming removed 1 base at V and 4 bases at J, with 10 bases between. Germline V gene sequence: CDR1 SEHNR, CDR2 FQNEAQ (reference sequence). The CDR3 has 14 residues.

J is TRBJ2-7 and V is TRBV7-9, with 7 bases identical to TRBD2. With V trimmed by 1 base and J by 4 bases, 7 bases remained unmatched. In germline, CDR1 is SEHNR, CDR2 FQNEAQ (reference sequence). There are 15 residues in the CDR3. The chain's CDR3 is CASSLGSGLTYEQYF. The DNA for the CDR3 is TGTGCCAGCAGCTTAGGTTCGGGACTAACTTACGAGCAGTACTTC.

This chain connects TRBV5-1 to TRBJ2-1; TRBD1 matches at 8 bases. The CDR3 is 12 amino acids. Trimming removed 4 bases from V and 9 bases from J; junction bases left unmatched: 3. Germline V gene data show CDR1 as SGHRS and CDR2 as YFSETQ. The DNA for the CDR3 is TGCGCCAGCAGCACCCAGGGGGCTGAGCAGTTCTTC. Residues: CASSTQGAEQFF.

CDR3 in amino acids: CASSLGTGGPQETQYF. The CDR3 DNA is TGTGCCAGCAGCTTAGGGACAGGGGGCCCTCAAGAGACCCAGTACTTC. The chain combines TRBV11-2 with TRBJ2-5; the match to TRBD1 covers 11 bases. This CDR3 region has 16 residues. Germline CDR1 and CDR2: SGHAT and FQNNGV. V lost 1 base, J lost 2 bases, and 3 bases stayed unmatched.

The rearrangement joins TRBV27 to TRBJ1-1; D unclear. CDR3 length equals 12 residues. V was cut by 8 bases and J by 3 bases, with 10 bases left in between. Germline V CDR1 and CDR2: MNHEY, SMNVEV (reference sequence). Here the CDR3 reads CASWEADTEAFF. The DNA for the CDR3 is TGTGCCAGCTGGGAGGCGGACACTGAAGCTTTCTTT.

The J gene is TRBJ2-1, the V gene TRBV11-2, with 9 nucleotides matching TRBD2. Germline trimming cut 1 base from V and 7 bases from J; bases unmatched to any gene: 8. CDR3 length: 16 residues. Germline values: CDR1 SGHAT, CDR2 FQNNGV. CDR3 in DNA: TGTGCCAGCAGCTTAGTCTTGCGGGAGGGCCATAATGAGCAGTTCTTC. This sequence encodes CASSLVLREGHNEQFF.

The V call is TRBV6-1, the J call TRBJ1-2, with no clear D. Trimming shortened V by 8 bases and J by 8 bases, and 9 bases separated the two germline ends. In germline, CDR1 is MNHNS, CDR2 SASEGT. The CDR3 sequence is 10 residues long. The CDR3 DNA follows: TGTGCCAGCCTCCGGAGGGGCTACACCTTC. Translated: CASLRRGYTF.

This clone was picked up one time. This may arise from a read error, as a much more abundant clone is one base away. J is TRBJ1-1 and V is TRBV7-9; D gene uncertain. The V gene lost 2 bases and the J gene lost 0 bases, with 10 bases spanning the gap. The CDR3 sequence is 15 residues long. CDR1 SEHNR and CDR2 FQNEAQ come from the germline V gene (reference sequence). The CDR3 spells CASSLRRDMNTEAFF. CDR3 DNA sequence: TGTGCCAGCAGCTTAAGACGAGATATGAACACTGAAGCTTTCTTT.

This rearrangement joins TRBV28 to TRBJ2-7; D might be TRBD1 (5 bases). Germline V gene sequence: CDR1 MDHEN, CDR2 SYDVKM. This CDR3 spans 13 amino acids. The V gene lost 5 bases and the J gene lost 4 bases, with 12 bases spanning the gap. CDR3 residues: CASSPRVRYEQYF. Here the CDR3 DNA reads TGTGCCAGCAGTCCCAGGGTAAGGTACGAGCAGTACTTC. Supplemented by reference TRBV28 and TRBJ2-7, the full variable domain reads DVKVTQSSRYLVKRTGEKVFLECVQDMDHENMFWYRQDPGLGLRLIYFSYDVKMKEKGDIPEGYSVSREKKERFSLILESASTNQTSMYLCASSPRVRYEQYFGPGTRLTVT.